These 9 T cell receptor beta chains originate from one sample sequenced in a study of cytomegalovirus exposure and HLA in healthy donors. The study ran its PCR with 60 Vbeta and 13 Jbeta primers. Clones were read by immunoSEQ multiplex PCR, and TCRdb kept only the in-frame ones, dropping some. The table shows around 95,000 clones, with approximately 72% occurring only once. The sequencing sample was made of PBMCs. The receptors here all came from a woman aged 40 to 50 in good health and CMV-seropositive.

The genes are TRBV29-1 and TRBJ2-6; D gene ambiguous. From germline, CDR1 is SQVTM and CDR2 ANQGSEA. V dropped 2 bases and J dropped 2 bases, with 7 bases sitting between them. CDR3 length: 14 amino acids. This chain's CDR3 is CSVETGAGANVLTF. CDR3 in DNA: TGCAGCGTTGAAACGGGTGCTGGGGCCAACGTCCTGACTTTC.

This clone was observed a single time. This chain uses TRBV2 with TRBJ1-1; 9 positions agree with TRBD1. CDR3 length: 19 residues. CDR1 and CDR2 (germline): SNHLY, FYNNEI. The V segment lost 4 bases and the J segment 4 bases; nucleotides outside the gene matches: 19. The CDR3 nucleotides read TGTGCCAGCAGTGTCCCACGCGCTCGACAGGGGGGAGCTGGCACTGAAGCTTTCTTT. Protein: CASSVPRARQGGAGTEAFF.

The table lists this clone with a few counts. The J gene is TRBJ2-1, the V gene TRBV11-2; 12 bases fit TRBD2. Germline lookup yields CDR1 SGHAT and CDR2 FQNNGV. The CDR3 totals 17 residues. With 5 bases clipped from V and 7 bases from J, the junction kept 12 bases outside the gene matches. As DNA, the CDR3 is TGTGCCAGCAGCCCTACATTTTCTAGCGGGAGGGGGAATGAGCAGTTCTTC. Translating gives CASSPTFSSGRGNEQFF.

The rearrangement uses TRBV28 and TRBJ1-2, with 8 bases identical to TRBD1. V lost 6 bases and J lost 2; bases outside the gene matches: 2. The CDR3 totals 13 residues. In germline, CDR1 is MDHEN, CDR2 SYDVKM. The CDR3 nucleotides are TGTGCCAGCAGGCCAGGGGGCAACTATGGCTACACCTTC. Amino acids: CASRPGGNYGYTF.

The chain joins TRBV2 to TRBJ2-2; 9 nucleotides line up with TRBD1. Germline V gives CDR1 SNHLY, CDR2 FYNNEI. V trimming: 7 bases; J trimming: 3 bases; junction bases outside the gene matches: 3. CDR3 length equals 14 residues. For the CDR3, the DNA is TGTGCCAGCAAAAGGGACAGGGACACCGGGGAGCTGTTTTTT. Amino acids: CASKRDRDTGELFF. Looking up the rest from reference TRBV2 and TRBJ2-2 gives the full variable domain: EPEVTQTPSHQVTQMGQEVILRCVPISNHLYFYWYRQILGQKVEFLVSFYNNEISEKSEIFDDQFSVERPDGSNFTLKIRSTKLEDSAMYFCASKRDRDTGELFFGEGSRLTVL.

In DNA, the CDR3 is TGTGCCAGCAGTGAGCAGGGGGCGTACGGGGAGCTGTTTTTT. Amino acid sequence: CASSEQGAYGELFF. J is TRBJ2-2 and V is TRBV25-1, with 8 bases aligning to TRBD1. V lost 3 bases, J lost 7 bases, and 4 bases stayed unmatched. CDR3 size: 14 residues. From germline, CDR1 is MGHDK and CDR2 SYGVNS.

The chain couples TRBV29-1 to TRBJ2-3; possible D gene TRBD2, 6 bases. Trimming pared 5 bases from V and 6 bases from J, leaving 21 bases between. This CDR3 contains 15 residues. Looked up from germline, CDR1 is SQVTM and CDR2 is ANQGSEA. The CDR3 DNA reads as TGCAGCGTTATTAGCGGAAGCAGCTTCGTTGATACGCAGTATTTT. Its translation is CSVISGSSFVDTQYF.

This chain links TRBV6-4 with TRBJ2-3, with 10 bases that match TRBD2. The length of the CDR3 is 16 residues. Germline CDR1 is MRHNA and CDR2 is SNTAGT. The ends lost 6 bases at V and 5 bases at J; junction bases unmatched: 11. The CDR3: CASSDSAGGPGDTQYF. CDR3 in DNA: TGTGCCAGCAGCGATTCAGCGGGAGGGCCCGGAGATACGCAGTATTTT.

In this sample, this clone turned up a few times. The chain couples TRBV5-1 to TRBJ2-3; 9 nucleotides match TRBD1. This CDR3 region has 14 residues. Germline V gene data show CDR1 as SGHRS and CDR2 as YFSETQ. Trimming took 1 base from V and 4 from J; bases not matched to a gene: 1. CDR3 sequence reads: CASSLRDRADTQYF. The CDR3 DNA reads TGCGCCAGCAGCTTGAGGGACAGGGCAGATACGCAGTATTTT.